These T cell receptor beta chains were read from a single sample in a study of OX40 agonist ivuxolimab in advanced cancers. The data were produced by immunoSEQ multiplex PCR, yet TCRdb's version contains in-frame clones alone and is incomplete. The table lists around 19,000 clones, roughly 74% of them singletons. Sequences were derived from CD4+ or CD8+ T cells sorted from blood, sampled in a trial of the OX40 agonist ivuxolimab. These receptor sequences come from an adult with an advanced solid tumor such as melanoma, head and neck, liver or kidney cancer. Each CDR3 is given with its conserved first and last residue. D genes are given only for firm matches. Clone size is stated in some rows and not others, as once, few, many or a class when expanded.

size,V,J,D,DNA,CDR3
-,TRBV2,TRBJ1-1,TRBD1,TGTGCCAGCAGCCTGGGGACAGAGAACACTGAAGCTTTCTTT,CASSLGTENTEAFF
once,TRBV27,TRBJ2-7,TRBD2,TGTGCCAGCAGTCGGGGACTATACTACGAGCAGTACTTC,CASSRGLYYEQYF
medium-sized,TRBV7-9,TRBJ2-7,-,TGTGCCAGCAGCTTATTCGACGGCGAGCAGTACTTC,CASSLFDGEQYF
-,TRBV14,TRBJ1-1,-,TGTGCCAGCAGCCACCGGGGTTACACTGAAGCTTTCTTT,CASSHRGYTEAFF
-,TRBV4-3,TRBJ1-4,-,TGCGCCAGCAGCCCCTTCGAGTGGGGGGGGGATCGGGAAAAACTGTTTTTT,CASSPFEWGGDREKLFF
once,TRBV6-5,TRBJ2-5,TRBD2,TGTGCCAGCAGTTACGGGGGGGCCCAGTACTTC,CASSYGGAQYF
-,TRBV6-6,TRBJ2-7,-,TGTGCCAGCAGTTCCCGGAAGGGGCTCGAGCAGTACTTC,CASSSRKGLEQYF
few,TRBV5-4,TRBJ2-1,TRBD2,TGTGCCAGCAGTTATAGCGGGGGGGCAGGTGAGCAGTTCTTC,CASSYSGGAGEQFF
-,TRBV6-5,TRBJ2-7,TRBD1,TGTGCCAGCAGTTTTCAGTCGGGACAGGGGTCGTACGAGCAGTACTTC,CASSFQSGQGSYEQYF
-,TRBV4-3,TRBJ1-2,TRBD1,TGCGCCAGCAGCCAAGATGGGGACAGGGCCGACTATGGCTACACCTTC,CASSQDGDRADYGYTF
-,TRBV6-4,TRBJ2-1,TRBD2,TGTGCCAGCAGTGACTCTAGCGGGAGCTACAATGAGCAGTTCTTC,CASSDSSGSYNEQFF
-,TRBV10-3,TRBJ2-7,TRBD2,TGTGCCATCAGTGAGTCCCTAGCGGGAGATCGGGGCGAGCAGTACTTC,CAISESLAGDRGEQYF
-,TRBV4-3,TRBJ1-6,-,TGCGCCAGCAGCCAAGATAGGGGCACTAATTCACCCCTCCACTTT,CASSQDRGTNSPLHF
few,TRBV6-5,TRBJ1-1,TRBD1,TGTGCCAGCAGCCCAGTACAGGGGCTGTCTGAAGCTTTCTTT,CASSPVQGLSEAFF
-,TRBV6-6,TRBJ1-4,-,TGTGCCAGCAGTTACTTATCGACCCTGAAAAATGAAAAACTGTTTTTT,CASSYLSTLKNEKLFF
-,TRBV4-2,TRBJ2-3,TRBD2,TGTGCCAGCAGCCAAGATAGATACCTAGCGGGAGGCACAGATACGCAGTATTTT,CASSQDRYLAGGTDTQYF
-,TRBV7-8,TRBJ2-1,-,TGTGCCAGCAGCCCAAAGGGGGGCCGCGACAATGAGCAGTTCTTC,CASSPKGGRDNEQFF
-,TRBV28,TRBJ1-6,-,TGTGCCAGCAGCCCCGTCTATAATTCACCCCTCCACTTT,CASSPVYNSPLHF
-,TRBV7-9,TRBJ2-3,TRBD1,TGTGCCCATCAGGGGACAGGAAGCACAGATACGCAGTATTTT,CAHQGTGSTDTQYF
-,TRBV7-7,TRBJ2-3,-,TGTGCTAGCAGCGCCGGGGGTGTGGCAGATACGCAGTATTTT,CASSAGGVADTQYF
-,TRBV27,TRBJ2-7,-,TGTGCCAGCAGTTTATCCCCTTGGTACGAGCAGTACTTC,CASSLSPWYEQYF
once,TRBV10-3,TRBJ2-3,-,TGTGCCATCAGTGAGTCGATCGGGGGCCAAACAGATACGCAGTATTTT,CAISESIGGQTDTQYF
-,TRBV1,TRBJ1-1,-,TGCACCAGCAGCCGGGTTGGGACGGCCGATCCGCCGGACACTGAAGCTTTCTTT,CTSSRVGTADPPDTEAFF
-,TRBV7-9,TRBJ1-2,TRBD1,TGTGCCAGCAGCTATCCGGGACAGGGATATGGCTACACCTTC,CASSYPGQGYGYTF
-,TRBV5-4,TRBJ2-1,TRBD2,TGTGCCAGCAGCTGGGGACTAGCGGCCTCCTACAATGAGCAGTTCTTC,CASSWGLAASYNEQFF
-,TRBV6-1,TRBJ2-7,-,TGTGCCAGCAGTGAAAACCCCTTTGAGCGGGACACCCACGAGCAGTACTTC,CASSENPFERDTHEQYF
-,TRBV7-6,TRBJ2-3,-,TGTGCCAGCAGCTTAGTAGGGGGGCGCTACGCAGATACGCAGTATTTT,CASSLVGGRYADTQYF
-,TRBV12-5,TRBJ2-1,-,TGTGCTAGTGGTTTGGTATCTGAGCAGTTCTTC,CASGLVSEQFF
-,TRBV28,TRBJ2-1,TRBD2,TGTGCCAGCAGTTTACTAGCGGAGATCTACAATGAGCAGTTCTTC,CASSLLAEIYNEQFF
-,TRBV13,TRBJ2-5,-,TGTGCCAGCAGCGTGAACAGGCTGTATGAAACCCAGTACTTC,CASSVNRLYETQYF
-,TRBV6-1,TRBJ2-7,-,TGTGCCAGCAGGCCAATACAGACAGAGATCTACGAGCAGTACTTC,CASRPIQTEIYEQYF
-,TRBV6-5,TRBJ1-1,TRBD1,TGTGCCAGCAGTTACTCCCAGGGGGCGAACACTGAAGCTTTCTTT,CASSYSQGANTEAFF
-,TRBV14,TRBJ1-2,TRBD1,TGTGCCAGCAGCCAAACCGGGACAGGGGTCCGGGGTGGCTACACCTTC,CASSQTGTGVRGGYTF
few,TRBV30,TRBJ1-4,-,TGTGCCTGGAGTGTAGCCTTGGGGATCGGTGAAAAACTGTTTTTT,CAWSVALGIGEKLFF
few,TRBV7-2,TRBJ2-1,-,TGTGCCAGCAGCTTAGCGGGGGCCGCCTACAATGAGCAGTTCTTC,CASSLAGAAYNEQFF
-,TRBV27,TRBJ2-5,-,TGTGCCAGCGGCTACTCCGTGGAGCAGTACTTC,CASGYSVEQYF
-,TRBV9,TRBJ2-3,-,TGTGCCAGCAGCGTAGGTAGCGCCATCCACGATACGCAGTATTTT,CASSVGSAIHDTQYF
-,TRBV27,TRBJ2-7,-,TGTGCCAGCAGTATCGCGGGAAGGGAGCAGTACTTC,CASSIAGREQYF